Sequencing of this T cell receptor beta chain was carried out in a study of beta chain features in type 1 diabetes. The wider study: Similarity in age, gender and cell yields was seen between patients and healthy donors. Across the samples, some 98,000,000 sorted cells were examined in total. General study results and limits: TCRB CDR3s were moderately but significantly shorter in Type 1 diabetes patients in all four CD4+ subsets. Within patients, naive, central memory and Treg TCRB repertoires seemed more similar than within healthy donors. Type 1 diabetes patients showed fewer insertions and more deletions at VDJ junctions.

Germline CDR1 is SGHRS and CDR2 is YFSETQ. The CDR3 runs to 13 residues. V lost 3 bases and J lost 6, with 13 bases in between. This clone was recorded a few times. Its antigen is unidentified. Since all of the isolated RNA was reverse transcribed, expressed TCRB transcripts were what got sequenced. Produced via immunoSEQ multiplex PCR; TCRdb's table is partial and in-frame only. Among 160,000 or so clones listed, about 8.1% were seen once. This TCR was recovered from a woman under 30 with type 1 diabetes. Sequenced material: central memory CD4+ T cells from blood. The chain links TRBV5-1 to TRBJ2-7; maybe TRBD1 (6 bases). CDR3 sequence (DNA): TGCGCCAGCAGCTGGAAGGACAGTAGCGAGCAGTACTTC. Protein product: CASSWKDSSEQYF.